The source of this TCR beta chain is a study of shared clonotypes between healthy human individuals (dated by TCRdb to the early 2020s). Context from the whole study: The cohort included three men and two women between 18 and 49 years of age. The study deeply sequenced blood TCR repertoires of several healthy adults to estimate repertoire size and the extent of clonotype sharing between individuals. To increase sequencing depth and limit assay-specific biases, different laboratories used diverse techniques to prepare libraries and sequence TCR repertoires. Each donor's leukapheresis produced roughly between roughly 0.85 and 10 billion PBMCs. General findings and caveats noted by the study authors: Pairwise subsampling indicated that sequencing depth was expected to affect the degree of clonotype sharing among donors. Because the study included a small number of donors, the genetic and exposure-history diversity represented was limited. Only blood was sampled, and tissue TCR repertoires likely differ from those in blood.

The germline V gene gives CDR1 as MGHRA and CDR2 as YSYEKL. V is cut by 3 bases and J by 5 bases, and the space between the germline ends is 10 bases. Reading from cysteine to phenylalanine, the CDR3 counts 13 amino acids. Just the 39-base CDR3 DNA is kept, in frame starting at base 1. With respect to this clone: It lacks a known antigen. No base-level quality is on record; no much larger clone is a single base apart.

TCR CDR3 regions were amplified from genomic DNA by multiplex PCR using the deep immunoSEQ assay. Extracted genomic DNA from each cell subset was distributed evenly across all wells of several immunoSEQ 96-well plates, and each plate was treated as a replicate. For unsorted PBMC, approximately 290 ng genomic DNA, equal to 25,000 to 35,000 T cell genomes, was loaded into each replicate PCR. Ten immunoSEQ deep assay plates were used to sequence unsorted PBMC genomic DNA. Purified libraries were quantified with a Qubit 3.0 fluorometer, sized on a Bioanalyzer 2100, and re-quantified with the KAPA Library Quantification kit. A separate single-read 150-cycle Illumina NextSeq 550 flow cell was used to sequence each immunoSEQ 96-well plate. The source study handled its data this way. Because the immunoSEQ output included only junctional sequences and no quality scores, the filtering could not be the same as the filtering used for full-length reads. Sequences were annotated with PyIR, a Python wrapper for IgBLAST v1.9, using IMGT germline references to assign V/J genes and CDR3. Any read was removed if the V/J assignment was weak (E-value above 1e-6), the CDR3 was missing, or the read contained stop codons, out-of-frame junctions, or ambiguous translated residues. V3J clonotypes were defined as sequences sharing an identical inferred V gene, J gene, and CDR3 amino acid sequence. Percentage overlap between repertoires was calculated by dividing the number of shared unique clonotypes by the size of the smaller repertoire. Three approaches were used to assess repertoire richness: RTK rarefaction, the Chao1 estimator, and Recon v2.1 estimates of unobserved clonotypes. The immuneACCESS repertoire file appears here via TCRdb, limited to in-frame rearrangements. These files lack a portion of the clones; in checked studies, under half of the deficit traces to unresolved V genes, and the cause of the others is not known. Clone size and V and J calls were adopted from that table, with D and trimming inferred from the DNA. The sample table shows about 490,000 clones, and over 65% are seen once. The ten largest clones take up roughly 13% of the sample.

Healthy HIV-negative adults with no recently reported acute infections or vaccinations were included as donors. Every donor was a Caucasian adult residing in Nashville, Tennessee, USA. For unsorted samples, tens of millions of PBMCs were counted and genomic DNA was extracted with the QIAamp DNA Blood Mini kit. After blood collection by leukapheresis, PBMCs were isolated using Ficoll-Histopaque density gradient centrifugation and then cryopreserved in the vapor phase of liquid nitrogen. This sequence originates from a woman aged 40-49 years in good health. Some clones in this sample may be carry-over from other donors' samples. Recombination joined TRBV4-1 with TRBJ1-1, with the D gene not clear enough to name. Sequencing used PBMCs. The CDR3 here reads CASSQTLGTEAFF. The DNA reads as follows: TGCGCCAGCAGCCAGACTCTCGGTACTGAAGCTTTCTTT.